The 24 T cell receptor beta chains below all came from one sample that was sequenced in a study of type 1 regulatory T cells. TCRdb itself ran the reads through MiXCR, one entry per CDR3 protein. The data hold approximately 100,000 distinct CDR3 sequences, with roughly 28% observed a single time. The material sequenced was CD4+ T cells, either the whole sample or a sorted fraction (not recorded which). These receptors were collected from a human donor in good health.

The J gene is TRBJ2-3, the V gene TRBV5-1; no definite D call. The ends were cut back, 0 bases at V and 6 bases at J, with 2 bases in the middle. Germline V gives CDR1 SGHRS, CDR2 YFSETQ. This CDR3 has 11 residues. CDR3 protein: CASSLEDTQYF. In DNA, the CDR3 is TGCGCCAGCAGCTTGGAGGATACGCAGTATTTT.

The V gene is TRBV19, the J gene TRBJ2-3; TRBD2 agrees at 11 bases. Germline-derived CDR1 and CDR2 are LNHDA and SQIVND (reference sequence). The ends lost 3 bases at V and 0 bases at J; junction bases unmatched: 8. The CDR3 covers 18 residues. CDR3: CASSMGLAEKESTDTQYF. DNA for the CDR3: TGTGCCAGTAGTATGGGACTAGCGGAAAAAGAAAGCACAGATACGCAGTATTTT.

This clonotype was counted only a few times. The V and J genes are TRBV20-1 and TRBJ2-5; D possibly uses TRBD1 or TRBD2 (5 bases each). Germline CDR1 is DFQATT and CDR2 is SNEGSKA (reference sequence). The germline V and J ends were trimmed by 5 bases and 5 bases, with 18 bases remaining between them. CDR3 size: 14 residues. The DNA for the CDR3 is TGCAGTGCTGCCAGCCTGGGACGAGGGGAGACCCAGTACTTC. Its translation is CSAASLGRGETQYF.

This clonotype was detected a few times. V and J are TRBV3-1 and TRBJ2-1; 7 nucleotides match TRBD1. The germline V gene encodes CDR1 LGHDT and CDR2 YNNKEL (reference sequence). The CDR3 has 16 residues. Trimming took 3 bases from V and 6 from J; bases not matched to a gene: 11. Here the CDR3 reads CASSQEGGTSGNEQFF. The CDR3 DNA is TGTGCCAGCAGCCAGGAAGGGGGCACTAGTGGCAATGAGCAGTTCTTC.

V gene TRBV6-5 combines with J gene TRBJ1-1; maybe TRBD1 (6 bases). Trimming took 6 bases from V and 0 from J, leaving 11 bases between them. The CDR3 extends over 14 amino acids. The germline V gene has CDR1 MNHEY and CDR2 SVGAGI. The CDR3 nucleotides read TGTGCCAGCAGACAGGGTTCTATGAACACTGAAGCTTTCTTT. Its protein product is CASRQGSMNTEAFF.

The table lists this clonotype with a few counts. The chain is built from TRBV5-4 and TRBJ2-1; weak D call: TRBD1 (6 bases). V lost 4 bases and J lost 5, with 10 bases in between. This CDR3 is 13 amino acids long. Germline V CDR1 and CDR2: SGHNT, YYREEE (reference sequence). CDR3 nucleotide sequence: TGTGCCAGCAGCATGCGGACAGACAATGAGCAGTTCTTC. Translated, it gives CASSMRTDNEQFF.

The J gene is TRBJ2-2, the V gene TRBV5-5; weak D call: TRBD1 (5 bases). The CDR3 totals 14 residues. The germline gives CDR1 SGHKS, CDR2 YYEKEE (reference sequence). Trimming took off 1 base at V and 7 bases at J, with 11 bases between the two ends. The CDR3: CASSLKDTYGELFF. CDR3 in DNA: TGTGCCAGCAGCTTGAAGGACACGTACGGGGAGCTGTTTTTT.

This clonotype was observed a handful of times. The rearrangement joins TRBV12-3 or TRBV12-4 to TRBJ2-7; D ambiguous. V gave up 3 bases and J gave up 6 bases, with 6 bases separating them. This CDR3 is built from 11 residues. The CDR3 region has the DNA TGTGCCAGCAGTTTTTCCGTCGAGCAGTACTTC. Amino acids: CASSFSVEQYF.

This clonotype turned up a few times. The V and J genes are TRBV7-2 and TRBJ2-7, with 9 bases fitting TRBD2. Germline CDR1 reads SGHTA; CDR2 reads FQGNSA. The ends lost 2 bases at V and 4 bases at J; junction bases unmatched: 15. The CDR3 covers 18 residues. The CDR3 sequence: CASSLLVSGSVLRYEQYF. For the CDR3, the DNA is TGTGCCAGCAGCTTACTTGTTAGCGGGAGTGTTCTCCGGTACGAGCAGTACTTC.

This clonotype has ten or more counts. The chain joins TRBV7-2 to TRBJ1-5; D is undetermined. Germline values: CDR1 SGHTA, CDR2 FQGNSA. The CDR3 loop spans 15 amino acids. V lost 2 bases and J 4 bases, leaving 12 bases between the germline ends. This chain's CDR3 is CASSLSGEGNQPQHF. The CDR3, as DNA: TGTGCCAGCAGCTTATCCGGGGAAGGAAATCAGCCCCAGCATTTT.

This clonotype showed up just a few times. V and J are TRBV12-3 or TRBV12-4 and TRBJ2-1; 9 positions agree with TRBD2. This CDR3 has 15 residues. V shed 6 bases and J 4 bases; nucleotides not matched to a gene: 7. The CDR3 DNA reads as TGTGCCAGCAGCACCGAGCGGGAGGTTTACAATGAGCAGTTCTTC. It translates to CASSTEREVYNEQFF.

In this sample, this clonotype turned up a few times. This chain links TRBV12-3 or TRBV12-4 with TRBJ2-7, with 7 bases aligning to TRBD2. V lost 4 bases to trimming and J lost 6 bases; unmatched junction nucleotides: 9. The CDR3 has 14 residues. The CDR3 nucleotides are TGTGCCAGCAGTTACCCCGGCGCGGGAGTCGAGCAGTACTTC. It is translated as CASSYPGAGVEQYF.

This CDR3 is CASSYGLLSTDTQYF. The DNA of the CDR3 is TGTGCCAGCAGTTACGGGCTCCTGAGCACAGATACGCAGTATTTT. The gene calls are TRBV6-5 and TRBJ2-3; no reliable D call. CDR3 length: 15 amino acids. Looked up from germline, CDR1 is MNHEY and CDR2 is SVGAGI. Trimming pared 2 bases from V and 0 bases from J, leaving 9 bases between.

CDR3 residues: CATSVREPETQYF. The CDR3 DNA reads TGTGCCACCAGTGTTCGGGAGCCGGAGACCCAGTACTTC. The genes are TRBV24-1 and TRBJ2-5, with a tentative D call TRBD2 (6 bases). CDR1 and CDR2 from the germline V gene are KGHDR and SFDVKD. Trimming removed 5 bases from V and 5 bases from J, with 11 bases in between. The CDR3 covers 13 residues.

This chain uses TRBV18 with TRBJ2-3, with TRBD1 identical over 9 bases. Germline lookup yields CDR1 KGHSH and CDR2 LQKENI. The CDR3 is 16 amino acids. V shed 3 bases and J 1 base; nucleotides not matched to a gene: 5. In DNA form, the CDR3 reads TGTGCCAGCTCACCCCCGACAGGGGGACGCACAGATACGCAGTATTTT. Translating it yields CASSPPTGGRTDTQYF.

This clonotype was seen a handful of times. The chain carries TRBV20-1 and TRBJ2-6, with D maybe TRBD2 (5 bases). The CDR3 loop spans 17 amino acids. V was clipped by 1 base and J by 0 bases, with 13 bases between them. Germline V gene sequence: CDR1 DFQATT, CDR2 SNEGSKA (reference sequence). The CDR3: CSARGTHGDSGANVLTF. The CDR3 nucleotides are TGCAGTGCTAGAGGAACCCACGGGGACTCTGGGGCCAACGTCCTGACTTTC.

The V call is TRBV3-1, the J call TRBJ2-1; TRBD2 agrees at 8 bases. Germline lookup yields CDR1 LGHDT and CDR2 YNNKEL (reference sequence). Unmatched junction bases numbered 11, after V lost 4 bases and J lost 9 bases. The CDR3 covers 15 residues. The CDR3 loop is CASSRRGGAVGEQFF. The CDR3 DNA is TGTGCCAGCAGCCGCCGGGGGGGAGCTGTAGGTGAGCAGTTCTTC.

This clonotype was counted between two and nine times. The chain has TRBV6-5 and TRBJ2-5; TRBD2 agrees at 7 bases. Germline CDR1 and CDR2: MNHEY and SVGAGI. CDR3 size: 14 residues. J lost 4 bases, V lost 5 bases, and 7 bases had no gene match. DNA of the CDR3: TGTGCCAGCAGTCACCCGGGGGGAACAGAGACCCAGTACTTC. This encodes CASSHPGGTETQYF.

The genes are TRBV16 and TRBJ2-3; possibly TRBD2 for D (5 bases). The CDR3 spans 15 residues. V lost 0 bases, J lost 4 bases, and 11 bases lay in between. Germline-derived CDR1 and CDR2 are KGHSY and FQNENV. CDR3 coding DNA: TGTGCCAGCAGCCAATCGGTTGGAGGTGCAGATACGCAGTATTTT. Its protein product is CASSQSVGGADTQYF.

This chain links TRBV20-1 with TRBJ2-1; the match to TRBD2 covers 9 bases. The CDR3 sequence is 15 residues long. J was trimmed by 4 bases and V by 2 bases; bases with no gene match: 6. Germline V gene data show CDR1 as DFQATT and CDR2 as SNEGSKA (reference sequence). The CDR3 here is CSARNSGRLYNEQFF. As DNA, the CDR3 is TGCAGTGCTAGAAACAGCGGGAGGCTATACAATGAGCAGTTCTTC.

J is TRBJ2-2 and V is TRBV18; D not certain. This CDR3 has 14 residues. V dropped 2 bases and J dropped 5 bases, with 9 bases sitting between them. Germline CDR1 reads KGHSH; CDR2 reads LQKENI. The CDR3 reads CASSPIPPTGELFF. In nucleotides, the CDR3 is TGTGCCAGCTCACCAATTCCCCCAACCGGGGAGCTGTTTTTT. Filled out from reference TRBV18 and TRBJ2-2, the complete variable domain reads NAGVMQNPRHLVRRRGQEARLRCSPMKGHSHVYWYRQLPEEGLKFMVYLQKENIIDESGMPKERFSAEFPKEGPSILRIQQVVRGDSAAYFCASSPIPPTGELFFGEGSRLTVL.

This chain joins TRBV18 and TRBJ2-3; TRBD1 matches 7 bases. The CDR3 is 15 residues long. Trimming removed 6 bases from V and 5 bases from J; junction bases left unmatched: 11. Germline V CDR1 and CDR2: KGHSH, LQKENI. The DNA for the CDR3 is TGTGCCAGCTCCCTGTTAGGGGGCGAGGAAGATACGCAGTATTTT. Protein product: CASSLLGGEEDTQYF.

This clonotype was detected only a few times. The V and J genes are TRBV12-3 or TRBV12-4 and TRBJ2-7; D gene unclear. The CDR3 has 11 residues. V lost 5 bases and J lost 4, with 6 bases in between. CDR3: CASSERYEQYF. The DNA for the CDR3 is TGTGCCAGCAGTGAAAGATACGAGCAGTACTTC.

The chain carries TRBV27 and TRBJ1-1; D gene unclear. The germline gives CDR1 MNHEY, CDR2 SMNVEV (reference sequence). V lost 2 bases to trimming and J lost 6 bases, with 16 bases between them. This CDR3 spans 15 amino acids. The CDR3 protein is CASSLRVAGSAEAFF. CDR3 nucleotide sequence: TGTGCCAGCAGTTTACGAGTTGCGGGGTCCGCTGAAGCTTTCTTT.